These T cell receptor beta chains were read from a single sample in a study of blood T cell repertoires in COVID-19. Method: immunoSEQ multiplex PCR; TCRdb's copy keeps in-frame clones and lacks some. The sample lists around 200,000 clones, roughly 86% seen once, with 2.5% to 3.5% in the top ten. Sequencing input: peripheral blood. The receptors originated from a man in his forties with active or convalescent COVID-19. The CDR3 runs from the conserved cysteine through the conserved F or W. Fields, in order: J gene, V gene, clone size, CDR3 protein. Clone size is given for some rows only: seen once, a few or many times, or a class if the clone is expanded.

TRBJ2-2 | TRBV24-1 | - | CATGQENTGELFF
TRBJ1-3 | TRBV2 | - | CASSEGSSGNTIYF
TRBJ2-7 | TRBV10-1 | - | CASSAGLVQVEQYF
TRBJ2-2 | TRBV2 | - | CASSGGTGVNTGELFF
TRBJ1-3 | TRBV6-4 | - | CASSGGEGSGNTIYF
TRBJ1-5 | TRBV30 | - | CASSGTADQPQHF
TRBJ2-1 | TRBV28 | - | CASSFPAGSYEQFF
TRBJ1-5 | TRBV3-1/TRBV3-2 | - | CASSPGGLGNQPQHF
TRBJ2-5 | TRBV6-2/TRBV6-3 | - | CASSRTAGGRETQYF
TRBJ2-7 | TRBV6-2/TRBV6-3 | - | CASSYSGLRNEQYF
TRBJ2-7 | TRBV11-3 | once | CASSPIGEGKQYF
TRBJ1-3 | TRBV7-8 | - | CASSPKVGTGRNTIYF
TRBJ1-2 | TRBV28 | - | CASSLGTRAGYTF